What follows are 14 T cell receptor beta chains derived from one specimen sequenced in a study of cytomegalovirus exposure and HLA in healthy donors. Amplification used 60 Vbeta primers and 13 Jbeta primers. Sequencing used immunoSEQ multiplex PCR; TCRdb keeps in-frame clones, though not all of them. The sample includes 150,000 to 200,000 clones, around 81% of them seen just once. Sequencing was carried out using PBMCs. These TCRs come from a man between 18 and 29 years old in good health and CMV-seronegative.

On this clone: A junction boundary mismatches the germline segment, possibly from a read error. The CDR3 loop is CASSLGGDNRDEQFF. The DNA of the CDR3 is TGTGCTAGCAGCCTAGGTGGGGACAACCGGGATGAGCAGTTCTTC. J is TRBJ2-1 and V is TRBV7-7, with D tentatively TRBD1 (6 bases). From germline, CDR1 is SSHAT and CDR2 FNYEAQ (reference sequence). This CDR3 is built from 15 residues.

This clone appeared a single time. The chain couples TRBV7-8 to TRBJ2-5, with D possibly matching TRBD2 (7 bases). There are 18 residues in the CDR3. V gave up 5 bases and J gave up 2 bases, with 24 bases separating them. CDR1 SGHVS and CDR2 FQNEAQ come from the germline V gene. The CDR3 DNA is TGTGCCAGCAGCGCTAGGGGGGGGGCAGGAGATTGGCAAGAGACCCAGTACTTC. This encodes CASSARGGAGDWQETQYF.

In its sample, this clone was seen once. The chain carries TRBV4-3 and TRBJ2-5; 9 positions match TRBD2. This CDR3 is built from 16 residues. J lost 5 bases, V lost 4 bases, and 11 bases had no gene match. CDR1 and CDR2 (germline): LGHNA, YSLEER. CDR3: CASSRRGGGHDETQYF. DNA for the CDR3: TGCGCCAGCAGCCGCCGCGGGGGGGGCCACGATGAGACCCAGTACTTC.

This clone showed up just once. V gene TRBV18 combines with J gene TRBJ1-1; 8 nucleotides align to TRBD1. V dropped 5 bases and J dropped 4; count of bases not matched to a gene: 9. The CDR3 loop spans 15 amino acids. Germline-derived CDR1 and CDR2 are KGHSH and LQKENI. Here the CDR3 DNA reads TGTGCCAGCTCAACTAGCCGGGACAGGAGCACTGAAGCTTTCTTT. This gives the protein CASSTSRDRSTEAFF.

The rearrangement joins TRBV19 to TRBJ2-3; 15 bases are a match to TRBD2. Germline V CDR1 and CDR2: LNHDA, SQIVND (reference sequence). The CDR3 contains 17 residues. With V trimmed by 5 bases and J by 1 base, 4 bases remained unmatched. As DNA, the CDR3 is TGTGCCAGTAGTCATAGGACTAGCGGGGGGGGCACAGATACGCAGTATTTT. Protein sequence: CASSHRTSGGGTDTQYF.

The chain has TRBV29-1 and TRBJ2-3; 8 bases are shared with TRBD1. Germline CDR1 is SQVTM and CDR2 is ANQGSEA. Losses at the gene ends were 3 bases for V and 4 bases for J; bases not matched to a gene: 6. CDR3 size: 14 residues. The CDR3 loop is CSVETGAPPDTQYF. The DNA of the CDR3 is TGCAGCGTTGAGACAGGGGCGCCCCCAGATACGCAGTATTTT.

Written as DNA, the CDR3 is TGCGCCAGCAGCTTGCGGACTCCGGGACTTAATGCTAATGAAAAACTGTTTTTT. Amino acid sequence: CASSLRTPGLNANEKLFF. This sequence joins TRBV5-1 and TRBJ1-4, with TRBD1 as a possible D gene (5 bases). The V and J ends lost 1 base and 3 bases respectively, with 19 bases between them. Germline CDR1 and CDR2: SGHRS and YFSETQ. This CDR3 is 18 amino acids long.

The gene calls are TRBV14 and TRBJ1-1; D uncertain. The CDR3 covers 16 residues. Germline CDR1 SGHDN, CDR2 FVKESK. V lost 3 bases, J lost 3 bases, and 17 bases lay in between. CDR3 in DNA: TGTGCCAGCAGCCACCGGAGGCCCGGGTGGGACACTGAAGCTTTCTTT. Its translation: CASSHRRPGWDTEAFF. Based on the CDR3 plus reference TRBV14 and TRBJ1-1, the full variable domain is EAGVTQFPSHSVIEKGQTVTLRCDPISGHDNLYWYRRVMGKEIKFLLHFVKESKQDESGMPNNRFLAERTGGTYSTLKVQPAELEDSGVYFCASSHRRPGWDTEAFFGQGTRLTVV.

This clone was seen once. The chain combines TRBV14 with TRBJ1-5, with no clear D. Germline CDR1 is SGHDN and CDR2 is FVKESK. Trimming cost V 1 base and J 4 bases, with 11 bases left between them. The CDR3 consists of 15 residues. This CDR3 is CASSQVRGGNQPQHF. Written as DNA, the CDR3 is TGTGCCAGCAGCCAAGTCCGGGGAGGGAATCAGCCCCAGCATTTT.

The chain combines TRBV5-4 with TRBJ2-7, with D tentatively TRBD2 (6 bases). Trimming cost V 1 base and J 5 bases, with 10 bases left between them. The CDR3 has 13 residues. Germline V CDR1 and CDR2: SGHNT, YYREEE (reference sequence). CDR3 amino acids: CASSLTGGDEQYF. The DNA for the CDR3 is TGTGCCAGCAGCTTGACCGGGGGTGACGAGCAGTACTTC.

The rearrangement joins TRBV9 to TRBJ1-6; D not resolved. V lost 1 base and J 5 bases, leaving 7 bases between the germline ends. From germline, CDR1 is SGDLS and CDR2 YYNGEE. This CDR3 is built from 14 residues. This chain's CDR3 is CASSVQVHNSPLHF. CDR3 in DNA: TGTGCCAGCAGCGTACAGGTACATAATTCACCCCTCCACTTT.

CDR3 sequence reads: CASSPLAGATGELFF. The CDR3 nucleotides are TGTGCCAGCAGCCCGCTAGCGGGAGCCACCGGGGAGCTGTTTTTT. V and J are TRBV14 and TRBJ2-2, with 10 bases that match TRBD2. V dropped 4 bases and J dropped 4; count of bases not matched to a gene: 3. The CDR3 totals 15 residues. In germline, CDR1 is SGHDN, CDR2 FVKESK.

This clone occurred a few times. The V gene is TRBV7-2, the J gene TRBJ2-7; 8 bases line up with TRBD2. Germline CDR1 and CDR2: SGHTA and FQGNSA. V shed 5 bases, J shed 2 bases, and the junction held 8 bases outside the gene matches. The CDR3 loop spans 15 amino acids. The CDR3 DNA sequence: TGTGCCAGCAGCCGCCGGGAGCGGGGGACCTACGAGCAGTACTTC. Its translation is CASSRRERGTYEQYF.

This clone appeared once. V gene TRBV18 combines with J gene TRBJ2-1; 7 bases fit TRBD2. The CDR3 consists of 14 residues. Germline CDR1 KGHSH, CDR2 LQKENI. The V and J ends lost 4 bases and 2 bases, in that order; junction bases with no gene match: 2. CDR3 residues: CASSRGGPYNEQFF. Written as DNA, the CDR3 is TGTGCCAGCTCACGGGGGGGTCCCTACAATGAGCAGTTCTTC.